These 22 T cell receptor beta chains were all obtained from the same sample, sequenced in a study of identical twins. Via MiXCR, TCRdb re-called the 5' RACE reads, giving one row per CDR3 protein. The table has around 670,000 distinct CDR3 sequences, around 5.7% seen once. The sequencing input was naive T cells sorted from blood. These receptors came from a man aged 18 to 29 in good health.

A few counts support this clonotype. The chain links TRBV6-1 to TRBJ2-2, with D perhaps matching TRBD2 (6 bases). The germline CDR1 and CDR2 sequences are MNHNS and SASEGT. V gave up 7 bases and J gave up 5 bases, with 20 bases separating them. The CDR3 has 16 residues. CDR3 DNA: TGTGCCAGCACGCCTCGGCGGAGGGTAGGGACCGGGGAGCTGTTTTTT. Protein sequence: CASTPRRRVGTGELFF.

This sequence joins TRBV5-1 and TRBJ2-7; 7 nucleotides align to TRBD1. Losses at the gene ends were 6 bases for V and 0 bases for J; bases not matched to a gene: 6. Per germline, CDR1 SGHRS and CDR2 YFSETQ. The CDR3 contains 14 residues. In DNA, the CDR3 is TGCGCCAGCAACCCGACAGGGTCCTCCTACGAGCAGTACTTC. It specifies CASNPTGSSYEQYF.

This clonotype was recorded many times. This rearrangement joins TRBV7-9 to TRBJ2-3; no definite D call. The CDR3 is 14 residues long. V was cut by 0 bases and J by 6 bases, with 10 bases left in between. Germline CDR1 reads SEHNR; CDR2 reads FQNEAQ (reference sequence). Written as DNA, the CDR3 is TGTGCCAGCAGCTTAGCGGGTGCCCGGGATACGCAGTATTTT. This codes for CASSLAGARDTQYF.

This clonotype was detected only a few times. The chain recombines TRBV27 with TRBJ2-7, with 12 positions matching TRBD2. Unmatched junction bases numbered 11, after V lost 5 bases and J lost 6 bases. In germline, CDR1 is MNHEY, CDR2 SMNVEV (reference sequence). CDR3 length: 16 amino acids. CDR3 DNA: TGTGCCAGCAGTCCAAACCCCCTAGCGGGAGGGGGCGAGCAGTACGTC. Its translation: CASSPNPLAGGGEQYV.

The rearrangement joins TRBV15 to TRBJ2-7; 14 bases match TRBD2. The CDR3 contains 18 residues. Germline CDR1 is LNHNV and CDR2 is YYDKDF (reference sequence). Unmatched junction bases numbered 12, after V lost 6 bases and J lost 2 bases. The CDR3: CATSKRPGLAGVTYEQYF. CDR3 coding DNA: TGTGCCACCAGTAAGCGCCCGGGACTAGCGGGAGTCACCTACGAGCAGTACTTC.

This clonotype was seen repeatedly, ten times or more. The V and J genes are TRBV20-1 and TRBJ1-5; D may be TRBD1 (5 bases). Germline CDR1 DFQATT, CDR2 SNEGSKA (reference sequence). The CDR3 loop spans 14 amino acids. V gave up 3 bases and J gave up 9 bases, with 18 bases separating them. The CDR3 region has the DNA TGCAGTGCTAGTCCAAGTGGGGCTCCGGGGCCCCAGCATTTT. Its translation is CSASPSGAPGPQHF.

This clonotype has a count of ten or more. This sequence joins TRBV4-2 and TRBJ2-7; D is possibly TRBD2 (5 bases). The V and J ends lost 1 base and 0 bases respectively, with 7 bases between them. CDR3 length equals 14 residues. Germline V gives CDR1 LGHNA, CDR2 YNFKEQ. The CDR3 nucleotides are TGTGCCAGCAGCCAAGGAGCGGTCTCCTACGAGCAGTACTTC. Protein: CASSQGAVSYEQYF.

This clonotype was recorded at least ten times. CDR3 loop: CSVEEDVSGELFF. The CDR3 region has the DNA TGCAGCGTTGAAGAGGACGTATCCGGGGAGCTGTTTTTT. This chain uses TRBV29-1 with TRBJ2-2; D is unresolved. V was shortened by 0 bases and J by 6 bases, with 8 bases between the two germline ends. This CDR3 has 13 residues. Germline CDR1 reads SQVTM; CDR2 reads ANQGSEA.

The table lists this clonotype with a few counts. As DNA, the CDR3 is TGTGCCAGCAGTCCAGGGCTTTCTGAAGCTTTCTTT. Its protein product is CASSPGLSEAFF. The chain carries TRBV3-1 and TRBJ1-1; TRBD1 is a possible D gene (5 bases). The CDR3 contains 12 residues. Deletions cut 6 bases from V and 6 bases from J, with 11 bases between. CDR1 and CDR2 (germline): LGHDT, YNNKEL (reference sequence).

The sample holds a few counts of this clonotype. The genes are TRBV10-3 and TRBJ2-2; 10 bases are shared with TRBD1. The germline V gene encodes CDR1 ENHRY and CDR2 SYGVKD. This CDR3 is 19 amino acids long. The trim removed 5 bases at V and 5 bases at J, leaving 17 bases unmatched. The CDR3 nucleotides read TGTGCCATCAGTAATGCCCCGGGACAGGGGAAGAATGTTACCGGGGAGCTGTTTTTT. This encodes CAISNAPGQGKNVTGELFF.

This clonotype has a handful of counts. This chain uses TRBV12-3 or TRBV12-4 with TRBJ2-5; either TRBD1 or TRBD2 may supply D (5 bases each). V lost 5 bases to trimming and J lost 4 bases, with 11 bases between them. The CDR3 sequence is 13 residues long. The CDR3 region is CASSARDRETQYF. In DNA form, the CDR3 reads TGTGCCAGCAGTGCGAGGGACCGAGAGACCCAGTACTTC.

The genes are TRBV7-9 and TRBJ1-2; 8 nucleotides line up with TRBD1. Trimming removed 5 bases from V and 2 bases from J; junction bases left unmatched: 4. Germline loops: CDR1 SEHNR, CDR2 FQNEAQ (reference sequence). CDR3 length: 14 residues. The CDR3 protein is CASSQPGGNYGYTF. CDR3 coding DNA: TGTGCCAGCAGCCAACCAGGGGGCAACTATGGCTACACCTTC.

The chain recombines TRBV7-6 with TRBJ1-1; unclear D gene. The germline V and J ends were trimmed by 2 bases and 2 bases, with 15 bases remaining between them. In germline, CDR1 is SGHVS, CDR2 FNYEAQ. This CDR3 spans 16 amino acids. CDR3 amino acids: CASSLPTLLDNTEAFF. The CDR3 DNA is TGTGCCAGCAGCTTACCGACCCTACTCGACAACACTGAAGCTTTCTTT.

The sample holds many counts of this clonotype. This rearrangement joins TRBV20-1 to TRBJ2-5; TRBD1 agrees at 9 bases. V dropped 5 bases and J dropped 4; count of bases not matched to a gene: 2. The CDR3 extends over 12 amino acids. The V gene's germline CDR1 is DFQATT and CDR2 SNEGSKA (reference sequence). The CDR3 DNA is TGCAGTGCTCCGGACAGGGGAGAGACCCAGTACTTC. It codes for CSAPDRGETQYF.

In this sample, this clonotype turned up a few times. The chain has TRBV7-2 and TRBJ1-6; D is uncertain. This CDR3 spans 14 amino acids. Trimming removed 3 bases from V and 4 bases from J, with 7 bases in between. Germline V lookup: CDR1 SGHTA, CDR2 FQGNSA. The CDR3: CASSFMGYNSPLHF. CDR3 nucleotides: TGTGCCAGCAGCTTTATGGGGTATAATTCACCCCTCCACTTT.

This chain links TRBV6-2 or TRBV6-3 with TRBJ2-7; tentative D call: TRBD1 (5 bases). The CDR3 extends over 17 amino acids. In germline, CDR1 is MNHEY, CDR2 SVGEGT. V lost 8 bases and J 2 bases, leaving 25 bases between the germline ends. The DNA for the CDR3 is TGTGCCAGCCTCGACCCCACCCTTCTCGACAGACCCTACGAGCAGTACTTC. Protein: CASLDPTLLDRPYEQYF.

This clonotype was counted ten times or more. The CDR3 protein is CASSRGGTLLYNEQFF. CDR3 sequence (DNA): TGTGCCAGCAGCCGCGGGGGAACTTTGCTCTACAATGAGCAGTTCTTC. J is TRBJ2-1 and V is TRBV7-2; 7 bases match TRBD2. V shed 5 bases, J shed 3 bases, and the junction held 10 bases outside the gene matches. Germline CDR1 and CDR2: SGHTA and FQGNSA. The CDR3 consists of 16 residues.

This clonotype occurred many times. The V and J genes are TRBV5-1 and TRBJ2-4; TRBD2 agrees at 8 bases. The germline gives CDR1 SGHRS, CDR2 YFSETQ. This CDR3 comprises 16 residues. The junction had 9 bases not matched to a gene; V was cut back by 7 bases and J by 0 bases. The CDR3, as DNA: TGCGCCAGCTCGGGAGGGGGGGAGAAAGCCAAAAACATTCAGTACTTC. Translated, it gives CASSGGGEKAKNIQYF. The full variable domain, rest sourced from reference TRBV5-1 and TRBJ2-4, is KAGVTQTPRYLIKTRGQQVTLSCSPISGHRSVSWYQQTPGQGLQFLFEYFSETQRNKGNFPGRFSGRQFSNSRSEMNVSTLELGDSALYLCASSGGGEKAKNIQYFGAGTRLSVL.

This rearrangement joins TRBV5-1 to TRBJ1-4; 7 nucleotides line up with TRBD1. CDR3 size: 11 residues. Germline assignment: CDR1 SGHRS and CDR2 YFSETQ. Trimming at V came to 6 bases and at J to 12 bases, leaving 5 bases not matched to a gene. CDR3 residues: CASTSGGQLFF. Here the CDR3 DNA reads TGCGCCAGCACCTCAGGGGGGCAACTGTTTTTT.

This clonotype was seen more than once but under ten times. This rearrangement joins TRBV15 to TRBJ2-5; no reliable D call. V lost 9 bases, J lost 0 bases, and 8 bases lay in between. The length of the CDR3 is 12 residues. Germline loops: CDR1 LNHNV, CDR2 YYDKDF (reference sequence). CDR3 sequence (DNA): TGTGCCACGGGATTGTACCAAGAGACCCAGTACTTC. It encodes CATGLYQETQYF.

This clonotype was detected only a few times. The CDR3 sequence is CASSFQNPILAGGSIGYF. CDR3 nucleotides: TGTGCCAGCAGTTTCCAAAACCCAATACTAGCGGGAGGCTCGATAGGGTACTTC. The genes are TRBV28 and TRBJ2-4; 12 bases are a match to TRBD2. There are 18 residues in the CDR3. Trimming cost V 3 bases and J 15 bases; bases outside gene matches: 21. The germline gives CDR1 MDHEN, CDR2 SYDVKM.

This clonotype appeared many times. The rearrangement joins TRBV12-3 or TRBV12-4 to TRBJ1-1; 8 nucleotides match TRBD1. V lost 6 bases, J lost 5 bases, and 2 bases stayed unmatched. CDR3 size: 12 residues. The CDR3 bases are TGTGCCAGCAGGCAGGGGGCGACTGAAGCTTTCTTT. Its translation is CASRQGATEAFF.